Shown below are 27 T cell receptor beta chains from a single sample sequenced in a study of CD4 T cells in relation to SARS-CoV-2 and coronaviruses. CD4+ T cells from unexposed donors were obtained before the COVID-19 pandemic (2011-2018). The assay was immunoSEQ multiplex PCR, and TCRdb's table has in-frame clones only and misses some. Of roughly 63,000 clones listed, about 94% are singletons. The sample comprised naive CD4+ T cells from PBMCs. The subset was: naive CD4+ T cells isolated by negative enrichment. Receptors were obtained from a human donor in good health.

This clone was recorded only once. The genes are TRBV18 and TRBJ2-3, with no clear D. CDR3 length: 18 residues. CDR1 is KGHSH and CDR2 is LQKENI in the germline V gene. Trimming left V 3 bases short and J 0 bases short, with 19 bases between. This CDR3 is CASSPLPPAETSTDTQYF. CDR3 DNA: TGTGCCAGCTCACCCCTCCCCCCGGCAGAGACGAGCACAGATACGCAGTATTTT.

The chain has TRBV7-2 and TRBJ2-7; D remains unclear. Germline V gene lookup returns CDR1 SGHTA and CDR2 FQGNSA. CDR3 size: 14 residues. V was clipped by 1 base and J by 9 bases, with 16 bases between them. The CDR3 reads CASSLEIGSQLQYF. CDR3 nucleotides: TGTGCCAGCAGCTTAGAAATCGGCAGCCAACTGCAGTACTTC.

The chain links TRBV27 to TRBJ1-5, with TRBD1 matching over 7 bases. CDR1 MNHEY and CDR2 SMNVEV come from the germline V gene (reference sequence). The CDR3 loop spans 16 amino acids. V was clipped by 5 bases and J by 2 bases; unmatched bases: 9. This chain's CDR3 is CASSQLQGSGNQPQHF. CDR3 DNA sequence: TGTGCCAGCAGTCAACTACAGGGGTCGGGCAATCAGCCCCAGCATTTT.

This clone has just a few counts. The V and J genes are TRBV7-9 and TRBJ1-6, with 7 bases matching TRBD1. This CDR3 comprises 14 residues. V gave up 5 bases and J gave up 7 bases; unmatched junction bases: 5. Germline V gives CDR1 SEHNR, CDR2 FQNEAQ (reference sequence). CDR3 sequence reads: CASSPQGGNSPLHF. The DNA of the CDR3 is TGTGCCAGCAGCCCGCAGGGGGGGAATTCACCCCTCCACTTT.

The chain combines TRBV5-1 with TRBJ2-6; D is perhaps TRBD2 (6 bases). CDR1 is SGHRS, CDR2 YFSETQ, per germline. The CDR3 is 16 amino acids. Trimming shortened V by 4 bases and J by 4 bases, and 15 bases separated the two germline ends. CDR3 protein: CASSPTGTGGANVLTF. The DNA of the CDR3 is TGCGCCAGCAGCCCCACCGGGACTGGCGGGGCCAACGTCCTGACTTTC.

The J gene is TRBJ1-5, the V gene TRBV28, with D possibly TRBD1 on 6 matching bases. The V and J ends lost 1 base and 4 bases respectively, with 14 bases between them. CDR3 length equals 16 residues. CDR1 is MDHEN, CDR2 SYDVKM, per germline. Written as DNA, the CDR3 is TGTGCCAGCAGTTTATATCGGGGGGCTTTAAATCAGCCCCAGCATTTT. Protein sequence: CASSLYRGALNQPQHF.

The chain is built from TRBV19 and TRBJ2-1; TRBD2 matches 16 bases. CDR3 length equals 18 residues. Germline CDR1 is LNHDA and CDR2 is SQIVND (reference sequence). V shed 9 bases, J shed 1 base, and the junction held 9 bases outside the gene matches. The CDR3 loop is CASTQGGLAGGSYNEQFF. The CDR3 coding sequence is TGTGCCAGCACCCAGGGGGGACTAGCGGGAGGGTCCTACAATGAGCAGTTCTTC.

The chain is built from TRBV5-6 and TRBJ1-2; D call uncertain. The CDR3 has 15 amino acids. Germline V lookup: CDR1 SGHDT, CDR2 YYEEEE. V lost 5 bases and J 8 bases, leaving 22 bases between the germline ends. The CDR3, as DNA: TGTGCCAGCAGAGTGCAGCGGATTTTGATCGGGGGCTACACCTTC. Translating gives CASRVQRILIGGYTF.

This chain joins TRBV15 and TRBJ1-2; D is unclear. The CDR3 runs 16 residues. Germline V gene sequence: CDR1 LNHNV, CDR2 YYDKDF (reference sequence). Deletions cut 2 bases from V and 2 bases from J, with 15 bases between. DNA of the CDR3: TGTGCCACCAGCAGATCGCTCGGGCAGGAGAACTATGGCTACACCTTC. This gives the protein CATSRSLGQENYGYTF.

J is TRBJ2-7 and V is TRBV7-3; D is undetermined. Trimming pared 4 bases from V and 0 bases from J, leaving 7 bases between. Germline-derived CDR1 and CDR2 are SGHTA and FQGTGA. The CDR3 sequence is 13 residues long. The CDR3 region is CASSSSPSYEQYF. CDR3 DNA: TGTGCCAGCAGCTCCTCACCCTCCTACGAGCAGTACTTC.

The chain uses TRBV30 and TRBJ2-7; D is unclear. Per germline, CDR1 GTSNPN and CDR2 SVGIG (reference sequence). There are 15 residues in the CDR3. V shed 2 bases and J shed 0 bases, with 14 bases lying between them. CDR3 bases: TGTGCCTGGAGTCACGGGCGGATAAGCTCCTACGAGCAGTACTTC. Amino acids: CAWSHGRISSYEQYF. Complete variable domain (other parts from reference TRBV30 and TRBJ2-7): SQTIHQWPATLVQPVGSPLSLECTVEGTSNPNLYWYRQAAGRGLQLLFYSVGIGQISSEVPQNLSASRPQDRQFILSSKKLLLSDSGFYLCAWSHGRISSYEQYFGPGTRLTVT.

This sequence joins TRBV28 and TRBJ2-5; tentatively, D is TRBD1 (6 bases). V was pared by 6 bases and J by 5 bases, with 19 bases between. The CDR3 runs to 15 residues. Per the germline V gene, CDR1 is MDHEN and CDR2 is SYDVKM. The CDR3 sequence is CASSDSGTPAETQYF. CDR3 bases: TGTGCCAGCAGCGACTCAGGGACACCCGCCGAGACCCAGTACTTC. The whole variable domain, remainder taken from reference TRBV28 and TRBJ2-5, is DVKVTQSSRYLVKRTGEKVFLECVQDMDHENMFWYRQDPGLGLRLIYFSYDVKMKEKGDIPEGYSVSREKKERFSLILESASTNQTSMYLCASSDSGTPAETQYFGPGTRLLVL.

The V call is TRBV6-6, the J call TRBJ1-2, with D possibly being TRBD1 (6 bases). Germline V gene lookup returns CDR1 MNHNY and CDR2 SVGAGI (reference sequence). V dropped 5 bases and J dropped 3 bases, with 22 bases sitting between them. This CDR3 contains 17 residues. CDR3: CASSRVYARGEDYGYTF. CDR3 DNA sequence: TGTGCCAGCAGTCGAGTATACGCGAGGGGGGAGGACTATGGCTACACCTTC.

This chain links TRBV7-9 with TRBJ2-1, with D hard to call. CDR1 and CDR2 (germline): SEHNR, FQNEAQ (reference sequence). The CDR3 has 13 amino acids. V was trimmed by 5 bases and J by 6 bases, leaving 11 bases between them. The CDR3 bases are TGTGCCAGCAGCCTAACGATACCCAATGAGCAGTTCTTC. Amino acids: CASSLTIPNEQFF.

The chain combines TRBV6-5 with TRBJ2-2; no clear D gene. Trimming removed 6 bases at V and 3 bases at J, with 11 bases between. Germline V gene data show CDR1 as MNHEY and CDR2 as SVGAGI. This CDR3 has 14 amino acids. In nucleotides, the CDR3 is TGTGCCAGCAGCTTACGACGGGACACCGGGGAGCTGTTTTTT. This translates into CASSLRRDTGELFF.

DNA for the CDR3: TGCGCCAGCAGGTCGGGACAGGGAGAGAATTCACCCCTCCACTTT. Translation gives CASRSGQGENSPLHF. This chain links TRBV5-1 with TRBJ1-6, with 9 bases lining up with TRBD1. V dropped 5 bases and J dropped 7; count of bases not matched to a gene: 7. Per germline, CDR1 SGHRS and CDR2 YFSETQ. The CDR3 loop spans 15 amino acids.

This chain uses TRBV7-8 with TRBJ2-2; maybe TRBD1 (5 bases). CDR3 length: 15 residues. Germline V gives CDR1 SGHVS, CDR2 FQNEAQ. V gave up 0 bases and J gave up 4 bases, with 9 bases separating them. CDR3 sequence: CASSLAMGPTGELFF. The CDR3 region has the DNA TGTGCCAGCAGCTTAGCGATGGGGCCCACCGGGGAGCTGTTTTTT.

The chain links TRBV6-5 to TRBJ2-7; 8 nucleotides agree with TRBD1. The germline CDR1 and CDR2 sequences are MNHEY and SVGAGI. The CDR3 runs to 15 residues. V lost 5 bases, J lost 2 bases, and 8 bases stayed unmatched. The CDR3 region has the DNA TGTGCCAGCAGTAACCCGGGACAGGCTACCTACGAGCAGTACTTC. It translates to CASSNPGQATYEQYF.

The V and J genes are TRBV3-1 (or the pseudogene TRBV3-2) and TRBJ2-7; TRBD2 matches at 11 bases. V shed 4 bases, J shed 3 bases, and the junction held 8 bases outside the gene matches. The CDR3 totals 16 residues. The germline V gene has CDR1 LGHDT and CDR2 YNNKEL (reference sequence). The CDR3 here is CASSPTSTSGSYEQYF. The CDR3 DNA sequence: TGTGCCAGCAGCCCCACCTCTACTAGCGGGAGCTACGAGCAGTACTTC.

The chain recombines TRBV19 with TRBJ2-1; TRBD2 matches at 10 bases. The CDR3 has 15 amino acids. Germline V gene lookup returns CDR1 LNHDA and CDR2 SQIVND (reference sequence). J gave up 5 bases and V 5 bases, and 6 bases lay outside the gene matches. The CDR3 protein is CASSASGSRNNEQFF. The CDR3 DNA reads TGTGCCAGTAGTGCTAGCGGGAGTCGGAACAATGAGCAGTTCTTC. Filled out from reference TRBV19 and TRBJ2-1, the complete variable domain reads DGGITQSPKYLFRKEGQNVTLSCEQNLNHDAMYWYRQDPGQGLRLIYYSQIVNDFQKGDIAEGYSVSREKKESFPLTVTSAQKNPTAFYLCASSASGSRNNEQFFGPGTRLTVL.

This clone was seen just once. The chain joins TRBV5-5 to TRBJ2-3; D gene ambiguous. The CDR3 loop spans 13 amino acids. Germline V gene data show CDR1 as SGHKS and CDR2 as YYEKEE (reference sequence). The V end lost 2 bases, the J end lost 0 bases, and 4 bases lay between the germline ends. The CDR3: CASSLGSTDTQYF. The CDR3 nucleotides are TGTGCCAGCAGCTTAGGGAGCACAGATACGCAGTATTTT.

The chain employs TRBV18 and TRBJ2-1; no reliable D call. Germline CDR1 is KGHSH and CDR2 is LQKENI. Deletions cut 3 bases from V and 4 bases from J, with 4 bases between. CDR3 length: 12 residues. In DNA, the CDR3 is TGTGCCAGCTCACCCGTATACAATGAGCAGTTCTTC. Translated, it gives CASSPVYNEQFF.

The V call is TRBV5-8, the J call TRBJ1-2; D not certain. CDR1 and CDR2 (germline): SGHTS, YDEGEE. V was clipped by 0 bases and J by 5 bases, with 5 bases between them. The length of the CDR3 is 12 residues. Here the CDR3 reads CASSLAGYGYTF. CDR3 in DNA: TGTGCCAGCAGCTTGGCGGGGTATGGCTACACCTTC.

In its sample, this clone was seen once. The chain has TRBV9 and TRBJ2-1; no definite D call. Trimming left V 0 bases short and J 5 bases short, with 6 bases between. The CDR3 runs to 13 residues. CDR1 is SGDLS and CDR2 is YYNGEE in the germline V gene. The CDR3 loop reads CASSVEWDNEQFF. CDR3 sequence (DNA): TGTGCCAGCAGCGTAGAATGGGACAATGAGCAGTTCTTC.

This clone was counted a single time. This chain connects TRBV7-8 to TRBJ2-7; 11 positions agree with TRBD2. Trimming removed 5 bases from V and 3 bases from J; junction bases left unmatched: 6. The length of the CDR3 is 15 residues. Germline V lookup: CDR1 SGHVS, CDR2 FQNEAQ. The chain's CDR3 is CASSRGLAENYEQYF. CDR3 nucleotide sequence: TGTGCCAGCAGCAGGGGACTAGCGGAGAACTACGAGCAGTACTTC.

The chain joins TRBV5-1 to TRBJ2-7; D is perhaps TRBD1 (5 bases). In germline, CDR1 is SGHRS, CDR2 YFSETQ. V was pared by 4 bases and J by 0 bases, with 14 bases between. CDR3 length equals 15 residues. This chain's CDR3 is CASSADTSFSYEQYF. The CDR3 DNA reads as TGCGCCAGCAGCGCGGACACGAGTTTCTCCTACGAGCAGTACTTC.

This rearrangement joins TRBV11-2 to TRBJ2-5, with unresolved D. CDR3 length: 12 residues. Between the trimmed V and J ends, which lost 5 bases and 7 bases, there was a span of 11 bases. Germline assignment: CDR1 SGHAT and CDR2 FQNNGV. The CDR3 sequence: CASSALGVTQYF. The DNA of the CDR3 is TGTGCCAGCAGCGCCCTGGGTGTGACCCAGTACTTC.